A selection of T cell receptor beta chains follows, all from one sample in a study of T-cell memory formation after mild COVID-19. TCRdb recomputed calls from the 5' RACE reads with MiXCR, one row per CDR3 protein. The data hold around 420,000 distinct CDR3 sequences, with roughly 24% observed a single time. Source material: PBMCs or a T cell subset sorted from them (not recorded which). These receptors were taken from an adult woman who had mild COVID-19 (a few samples of this study predate the infection). Cell type and time point are not known. The CDR3 runs from the conserved cysteine through the conserved F or W. D genes are given only for firm matches. For some rows the clone size is stated as once, few or many, or as a class when expanded; others skip it.

V gene: TRBV7-3
clone size: few
D gene: .
J gene: TRBJ2-3
CDR3 protein: CASSPGFTDTQYF
CDR3 DNA: TGTGCCAGCAGCCCGGGATTCACAGATACGCAGTATTTT

V gene: TRBV2
clone size: .
D gene: .
J gene: TRBJ2-5
CDR3 protein: CASSVDRNQETQYF
CDR3 DNA: TGTGCCAGCAGCGTAGACAGGAACCAAGAGACCCAGTACTTC

V gene: TRBV7-2
clone size: once
D gene: .
J gene: TRBJ1-2
CDR3 protein: CASSFGHLYGYTF
CDR3 DNA: TGTGCCAGCAGCTTCGGCCACCTCTATGGCTACACCTTC

V gene: TRBV11-2
clone size: few
D gene: .
J gene: TRBJ2-2
CDR3 protein: CASSFSPANTGELFF
CDR3 DNA: TGTGCCAGCAGCTTCTCCCCAGCGAACACCGGGGAGCTGTTTTTT

V gene: TRBV24-1
clone size: .
D gene: .
J gene: TRBJ1-1
CDR3 protein: CATSDSSGSTEAFF
CDR3 DNA: TGTGCCACCAGTGATTCGTCAGGGTCCACTGAAGCTTTCTTT

V gene: TRBV4-3
clone size: few
D gene: TRBD2
J gene: TRBJ2-1
CDR3 protein: CASSQPPLTSGRVYNEQFF
CDR3 DNA: TGCGCCAGCAGCCAACCACCGCTGACTAGCGGGAGGGTGTACAATGAGCAGTTCTTC

V gene: TRBV27
clone size: .
D gene: .
J gene: TRBJ1-1
CDR3 protein: CASSLSGPLQGKTEAFF
CDR3 DNA: TGTGCCAGCAGTTTATCCGGTCCCCTACAGGGTAAGACTGAAGCTTTCTTT

V gene: TRBV20-1
clone size: .
D gene: TRBD2
J gene: TRBJ2-3
CDR3 protein: CSARRAGGGSTDTQYF
CDR3 DNA: TGCAGTGCTAGACGAGCCGGGGGGGGTAGCACAGATACGCAGTATTTT

V gene: TRBV12-3/TRBV12-4
clone size: .
D gene: .
J gene: TRBJ1-5
CDR3 protein: CASSFSHGQPQHF
CDR3 DNA: TGTGCCAGCAGTTTCTCCCACGGTCAGCCCCAGCATTTT

V gene: TRBV29-1
clone size: many
D gene: .
J gene: TRBJ2-1
CDR3 protein: CSVVGGGETSSYNEQFF
CDR3 DNA: TGCAGCGTTGTGGGGGGCGGCGAAACAAGCTCCTACAATGAGCAGTTCTTC

V gene: TRBV12-3/TRBV12-4
clone size: .
D gene: .
J gene: TRBJ1-6
CDR3 protein: CASSLRENSPLHF
CDR3 DNA: TGTGCCAGCAGTCTCAGAGAGAATTCACCCCTCCACTTT

V gene: TRBV6-1
clone size: few
D gene: TRBD2
J gene: TRBJ2-3
CDR3 protein: CASSAVAGVTTDTQYF
CDR3 DNA: TGTGCCAGCAGTGCCGTAGCGGGAGTAACCACAGATACGCAGTATTTT

V gene: TRBV4-1
clone size: .
D gene: .
J gene: TRBJ2-7
CDR3 protein: CASSHLYRDGAYEQYF
CDR3 DNA: TGCGCCAGCAGCCACCTTTATAGGGACGGCGCCTACGAGCAGTACTTC

V gene: TRBV29-1
clone size: .
D gene: .
J gene: TRBJ1-1
CDR3 protein: CSVVYGGRNTEAFF
CDR3 DNA: TGCAGCGTTGTATACGGGGGGCGCAACACTGAAGCTTTCTTT

V gene: TRBV9
clone size: .
D gene: TRBD1
J gene: TRBJ1-2
CDR3 protein: CASSVSGGASGYTF
CDR3 DNA: TGTGCCAGCAGCGTCTCAGGGGGCGCGTCTGGCTACACCTTC

V gene: TRBV27
clone size: many
D gene: .
J gene: TRBJ1-2
CDR3 protein: CASSLSWDSYGYTF
CDR3 DNA: TGTGCCAGCAGTTTATCGTGGGACTCCTATGGCTACACCTTC

V gene: TRBV6-5
clone size: few
D gene: TRBD2
J gene: TRBJ2-3
CDR3 protein: CASSYSILAGPSTDTQYF
CDR3 DNA: TGTGCCAGCAGTTACTCGATTCTAGCGGGCCCTAGCACAGATACGCAGTATTTT

V gene: TRBV18
clone size: .
D gene: .
J gene: TRBJ1-1
CDR3 protein: CASSLNSAMNTEAFF
CDR3 DNA: TGTGCCAGCTCACTAAACAGCGCCATGAACACTGAAGCTTTCTTT

V gene: TRBV14
clone size: .
D gene: .
J gene: TRBJ1-2
CDR3 protein: CASSQDGIGAGPYGYTF
CDR3 DNA: TGTGCCAGCAGCCAAGACGGTATCGGCGCAGGACCTTATGGCTACACCTTC

V gene: TRBV2
clone size: .
D gene: .
J gene: TRBJ2-1
CDR3 protein: CASMGGTASYNEQFF
CDR3 DNA: TGTGCCAGCATGGGGGGTACGGCCTCCTACAATGAGCAGTTCTTC

V gene: TRBV7-8
clone size: .
D gene: .
J gene: TRBJ1-1
CDR3 protein: CASSLLGVSTEAFF
CDR3 DNA: TGTGCCAGCAGCTTACTAGGGGTGAGCACTGAAGCTTTCTTT

V gene: TRBV7-8
clone size: .
D gene: .
J gene: TRBJ2-1
CDR3 protein: CASSLAGDTYHNEQFF
CDR3 DNA: TGTGCCAGCAGCTTAGCGGGGGACACTTACCACAATGAGCAGTTCTTC

V gene: TRBV3-1
clone size: .
D gene: .
J gene: TRBJ2-3
CDR3 protein: CASSQLPTDTQYF
CDR3 DNA: TGTGCCAGCAGCCAACTGCCTACAGATACGCAGTATTTT

V gene: TRBV27
clone size: .
D gene: .
J gene: TRBJ2-2
CDR3 protein: CASSLSPGVGTGELFF
CDR3 DNA: TGTGCCAGCAGTTTATCGCCAGGGGTGGGCACCGGGGAGCTGTTTTTT

V gene: TRBV7-9
clone size: .
D gene: .
J gene: TRBJ1-2
CDR3 protein: CASSPPDGYGYTF
CDR3 DNA: TGTGCCAGCAGCCCCCCCGACGGATATGGCTACACCTTC

V gene: TRBV18
clone size: few
D gene: .
J gene: TRBJ2-7
CDR3 protein: CASSQSSGSGEQYF
CDR3 DNA: TGTGCCAGCTCACAATCCTCGGGGTCGGGCGAGCAGTACTTC

V gene: TRBV5-1
clone size: .
D gene: TRBD2
J gene: TRBJ2-1
CDR3 protein: CASSSGLAGENDEQFF
CDR3 DNA: TGCGCCAGCAGCTCGGGACTAGCGGGAGAAAACGATGAGCAGTTCTTC

V gene: TRBV25-1
clone size: once
D gene: .
J gene: TRBJ1-1
CDR3 protein: CASRDPNTEAFF
CDR3 DNA: TGTGCCAGCCGGGACCCGAACACTGAAGCTTTCTTT

V gene: TRBV4-1
clone size: many
D gene: TRBD1
J gene: TRBJ2-7
CDR3 protein: CASSQEPPGYVGIETGDSYEQYF
CDR3 DNA: TGCGCCAGCAGCCAAGAGCCCCCGGGGTATGTGGGAATTGAGACAGGGGACTCCTACGAGCAGTACTTC

V gene: TRBV14
clone size: .
D gene: .
J gene: TRBJ1-3
CDR3 protein: CASSQDEVRAIGTIYF
CDR3 DNA: TGTGCCAGCAGCCAAGACGAGGTCCGCGCCATAGGCACCATATATTTT

V gene: TRBV4-1
clone size: few
D gene: .
J gene: TRBJ2-1
CDR3 protein: CASSHVGGREREQFF
CDR3 DNA: TGCGCCAGCAGCCACGTTGGGGGCAGGGAACGGGAGCAGTTCTTC

V gene: TRBV7-8
clone size: .
D gene: .
J gene: TRBJ2-1
CDR3 protein: CASSLVSRKNEQFF
CDR3 DNA: TGTGCCAGCAGCTTAGTGTCTCGAAAGAATGAGCAGTTCTTC

V gene: TRBV28
clone size: few
D gene: TRBD1
J gene: TRBJ2-2
CDR3 protein: CASQAGGNTGELFF
CDR3 DNA: TGTGCCAGTCAGGCAGGGGGCAACACCGGGGAGCTGTTTTTT

V gene: TRBV25-1
clone size: .
D gene: .
J gene: TRBJ2-3
CDR3 protein: CASSVQGEEADTQYF
CDR3 DNA: TGTGCCAGCAGTGTACAAGGGGAGGAGGCAGATACGCAGTATTTT

V gene: TRBV5-1
clone size: .
D gene: .
J gene: TRBJ1-1
CDR3 protein: CASSLAGYAKNTEAFF
CDR3 DNA: TGCGCCAGCAGCTTGGCCGGGTACGCAAAGAACACTGAAGCTTTCTTT

V gene: TRBV20-1
clone size: few
D gene: TRBD2
J gene: TRBJ2-3
CDR3 protein: CSALLAGLDTQYF
CDR3 DNA: TGCAGTGCTCTCCTAGCGGGGTTGGATACGCAGTATTTT

V gene: TRBV6-5
clone size: .
D gene: .
J gene: TRBJ1-5
CDR3 protein: CASSYSITSTGNQPQHF
CDR3 DNA: TGTGCCAGCAGTTACTCGATTACTTCCACAGGCAATCAGCCCCAGCATTTT

V gene: TRBV25-1
clone size: few
D gene: TRBD2
J gene: TRBJ2-1
CDR3 protein: CARRSTSGIGDEQFF
CDR3 DNA: TGTGCCAGGAGATCGACTAGCGGGATCGGAGATGAGCAGTTCTTC

V gene: TRBV2
clone size: few
D gene: .
J gene: TRBJ1-5
CDR3 protein: CASSEKYSNQPQHF
CDR3 DNA: TGTGCCAGCAGTGAAAAATATAGCAATCAGCCCCAGCATTTT

V gene: TRBV10-3
clone size: .
D gene: TRBD1
J gene: TRBJ1-1
CDR3 protein: CAISDPGQGATEAFF
CDR3 DNA: TGTGCCATCAGTGACCCGGGACAGGGGGCAACTGAAGCTTTCTTT

V gene: TRBV29-1
clone size: few
D gene: TRBD1
J gene: TRBJ2-7
CDR3 protein: CSVEDKGTGGAEQYF
CDR3 DNA: TGCAGCGTTGAAGATAAGGGGACAGGGGGCGCCGAGCAGTACTTC

V gene: TRBV9
clone size: few
D gene: .
J gene: TRBJ1-1
CDR3 protein: CASSPEDSNTEAFF
CDR3 DNA: TGTGCCAGCAGCCCCGAGGACAGCAACACTGAAGCTTTCTTT

V gene: TRBV20-1
clone size: .
D gene: TRBD1
J gene: TRBJ1-2
CDR3 protein: CSAASDREDGYTF
CDR3 DNA: TGCAGTGCTGCCTCGGACAGGGAGGATGGCTACACCTTC

V gene: TRBV24-1
clone size: few
D gene: TRBD2
J gene: TRBJ2-1
CDR3 protein: CATSAPTGLAGVNEQFF
CDR3 DNA: TGTGCCACCAGTGCCCCGACTGGACTAGCGGGTGTCAATGAGCAGTTCTTC

V gene: TRBV27
clone size: .
D gene: TRBD1
J gene: TRBJ2-7
CDR3 protein: CASSLDRVDYEQYF
CDR3 DNA: TGTGCCAGCAGTCTGGACAGGGTAGACTACGAGCAGTACTTC

V gene: TRBV7-6
clone size: many
D gene: TRBD2
J gene: TRBJ2-1
CDR3 protein: CASSLHGGSSYNEQFF
CDR3 DNA: TGTGCCAGCAGCCTCCATGGCGGGAGCTCCTACAATGAGCAGTTCTTC

V gene: TRBV2
clone size: .
D gene: .
J gene: TRBJ1-4
CDR3 protein: CASSERNRANEKLFF
CDR3 DNA: TGTGCCAGCAGTGAACGCAACAGGGCAAATGAAAAACTGTTTTTT

V gene: TRBV20-1
clone size: few
D gene: .
J gene: TRBJ1-2
CDR3 protein: CSARSTFGYTF
CDR3 DNA: TGCAGTGCTAGATCCACGTTTGGCTACACCTTC

V gene: TRBV7-9
clone size: .
D gene: .
J gene: TRBJ2-3
CDR3 protein: CASSSTTRGTDTQYF
CDR3 DNA: TGTGCCAGCAGCTCGACAACAAGGGGCACAGATACGCAGTATTTT

V gene: TRBV4-1
clone size: few
D gene: TRBD1
J gene: TRBJ1-2
CDR3 protein: CASSQDQGTGGYGYTF
CDR3 DNA: TGCGCCAGCAGCCAAGATCAGGGGACAGGGGGATATGGCTACACCTTC

V gene: TRBV18
clone size: few
D gene: TRBD1
J gene: TRBJ2-7
CDR3 protein: CASSPRTGTPQFYEQYF
CDR3 DNA: TGTGCCAGCTCACCAAGGACAGGGACTCCGCAGTTCTACGAGCAGTACTTC